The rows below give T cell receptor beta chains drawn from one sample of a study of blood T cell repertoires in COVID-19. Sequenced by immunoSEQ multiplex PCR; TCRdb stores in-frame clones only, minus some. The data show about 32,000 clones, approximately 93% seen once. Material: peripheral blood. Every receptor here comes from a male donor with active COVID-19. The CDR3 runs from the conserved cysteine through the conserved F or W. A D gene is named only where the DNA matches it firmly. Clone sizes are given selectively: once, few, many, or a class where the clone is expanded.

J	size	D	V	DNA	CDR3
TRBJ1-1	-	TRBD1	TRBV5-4	TGTGCCAGCAGCTTGGATAGTCAGGGACAGGGGGCGCTTGGCGCTTTCTTT	CASSLDSQGQGALGAFF
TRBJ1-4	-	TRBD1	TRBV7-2	TGTGCCAGCAGCTTAGGACAGGGGGCGCGTACTAATGAAAAACTGTTTTTT	CASSLGQGARTNEKLFF
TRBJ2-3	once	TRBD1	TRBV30	TGTGCCTGGAGCCGAGGGACAGGGATGACAGATACGCAGTATTTT	CAWSRGTGMTDTQYF
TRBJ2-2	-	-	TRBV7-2	TGTGCCAGCAGCCCGAGCGGGTTGCTCACCGGGGAGCTGTTTTTT	CASSPSGLLTGELFF
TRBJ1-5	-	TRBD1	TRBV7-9	TGTGCCAGCAGCTTTACAGGGGTCCCCAATCAGCCCCAGCATTTT	CASSFTGVPNQPQHF
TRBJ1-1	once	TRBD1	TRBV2	TGTGCCAGCAGTACCAGACAGGGGCAGTCGACTGAAGCTTTCTTT	CASSTRQGQSTEAFF
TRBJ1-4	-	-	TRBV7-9	TGTGCCAGCAGTACTTCCCAGGGGCGGGAAAAACTGTTTTTT	CASSTSQGREKLFF
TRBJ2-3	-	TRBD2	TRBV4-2	TGTGCCAGCAGCCAACTCCGGACTAGCGGGGTCACAGATACGCAGTATTTT	CASSQLRTSGVTDTQYF
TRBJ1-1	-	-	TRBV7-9	TGTGCCAGCAGCTCGCAGACAGGAAAAGCTTTCTTT	CASSSQTGKAFF
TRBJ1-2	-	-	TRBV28	TGTGCCAGCAGTTTGAGGTACTATGGCTACACCTTC	CASSLRYYGYTF
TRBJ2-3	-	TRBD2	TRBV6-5	TGTGCCAGCCGGGATAGCGGGGGGGCGGTAGATACGCAGTATTTT	CASRDSGGAVDTQYF
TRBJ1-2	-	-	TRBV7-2	TGTGCCAGCAGCTTAGCCGTAGACAGGAGATATGGCTACACCTTC	CASSLAVDRRYGYTF
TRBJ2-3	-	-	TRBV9	TGTGCCAGCAGCGCCACCTTGGGAGGCGGCACAGATACGCAGTATTTT	CASSATLGGGTDTQYF